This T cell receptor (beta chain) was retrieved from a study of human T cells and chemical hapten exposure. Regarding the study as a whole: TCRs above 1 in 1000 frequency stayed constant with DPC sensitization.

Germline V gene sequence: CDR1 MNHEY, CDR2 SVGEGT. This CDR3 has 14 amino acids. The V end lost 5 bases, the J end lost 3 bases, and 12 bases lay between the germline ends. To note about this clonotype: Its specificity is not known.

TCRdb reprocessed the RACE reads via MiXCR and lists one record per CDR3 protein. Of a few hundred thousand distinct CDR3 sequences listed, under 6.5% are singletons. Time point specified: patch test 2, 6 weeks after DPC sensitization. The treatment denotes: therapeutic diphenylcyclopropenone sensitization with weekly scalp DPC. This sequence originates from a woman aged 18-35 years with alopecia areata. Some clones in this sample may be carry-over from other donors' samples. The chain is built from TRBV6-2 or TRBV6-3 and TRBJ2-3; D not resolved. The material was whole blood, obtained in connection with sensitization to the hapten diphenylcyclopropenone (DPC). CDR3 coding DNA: TGTGCCAGCAGTCCCTGGCAGCCGACAGATACGCAGTATTTT. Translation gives CASSPWQPTDTQYF.